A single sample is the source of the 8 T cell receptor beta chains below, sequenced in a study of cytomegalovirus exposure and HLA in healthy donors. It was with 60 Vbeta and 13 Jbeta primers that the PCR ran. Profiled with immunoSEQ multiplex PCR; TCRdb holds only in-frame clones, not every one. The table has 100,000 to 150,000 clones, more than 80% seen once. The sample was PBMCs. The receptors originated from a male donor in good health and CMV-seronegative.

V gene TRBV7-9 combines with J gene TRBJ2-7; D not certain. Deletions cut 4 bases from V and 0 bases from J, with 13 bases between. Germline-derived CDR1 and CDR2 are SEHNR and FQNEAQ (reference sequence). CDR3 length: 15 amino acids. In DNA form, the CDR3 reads TGTGCCAGCAGCTCAGCTCAGGTCCTCTCCTACGAGCAGTACTTC. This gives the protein CASSSAQVLSYEQYF.

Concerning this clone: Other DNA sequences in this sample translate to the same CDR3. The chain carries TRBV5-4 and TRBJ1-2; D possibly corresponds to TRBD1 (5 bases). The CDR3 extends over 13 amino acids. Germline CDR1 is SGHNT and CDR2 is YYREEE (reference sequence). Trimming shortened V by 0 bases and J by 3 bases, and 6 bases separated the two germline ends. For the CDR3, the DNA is TGTGCCAGCAGCTTGGGGGGGGACTATGGCTACACCTTC. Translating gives CASSLGGDYGYTF. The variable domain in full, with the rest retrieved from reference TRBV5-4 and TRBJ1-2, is ETGVTQSPTHLIKTRGQQVTLRCSSQSGHNTVSWYQQALGQGPQFIFQYYREEENGRGNFPPRFSGLQFPNYSSELNVNALELDDSALYLCASSLGGDYGYTFGSGTRLTVV.

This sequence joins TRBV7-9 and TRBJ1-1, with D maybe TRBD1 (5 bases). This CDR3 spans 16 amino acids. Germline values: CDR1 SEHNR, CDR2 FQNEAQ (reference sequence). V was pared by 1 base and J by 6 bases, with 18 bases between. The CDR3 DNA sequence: TGTGCCAGCAGCTTAGGGGAGGCAGGGTTAACGGCTGAAGCTTTCTTT. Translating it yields CASSLGEAGLTAEAFF.

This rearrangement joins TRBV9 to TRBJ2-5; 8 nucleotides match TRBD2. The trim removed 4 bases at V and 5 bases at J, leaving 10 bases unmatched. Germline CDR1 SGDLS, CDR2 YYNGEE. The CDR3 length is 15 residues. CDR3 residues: CASSPPAGEGETQYF. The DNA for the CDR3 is TGTGCCAGCAGCCCGCCAGCGGGGGAGGGGGAGACCCAGTACTTC.

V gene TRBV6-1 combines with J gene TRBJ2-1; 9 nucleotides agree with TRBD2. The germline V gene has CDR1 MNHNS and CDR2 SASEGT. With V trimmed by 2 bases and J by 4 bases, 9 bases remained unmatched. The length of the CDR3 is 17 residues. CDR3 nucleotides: TGTGCCAGCAGTGAAAGCGGGGCGGGAGGGTGGTACAATGAGCAGTTCTTC. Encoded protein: CASSESGAGGWYNEQFF.

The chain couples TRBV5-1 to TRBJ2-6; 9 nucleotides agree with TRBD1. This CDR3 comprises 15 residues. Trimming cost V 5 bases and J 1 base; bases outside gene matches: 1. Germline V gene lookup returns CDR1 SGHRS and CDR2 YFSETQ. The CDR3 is CASRQGASGANVLTF. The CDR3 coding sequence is TGCGCCAGCAGACAGGGGGCATCTGGGGCCAACGTCCTGACTTTC.

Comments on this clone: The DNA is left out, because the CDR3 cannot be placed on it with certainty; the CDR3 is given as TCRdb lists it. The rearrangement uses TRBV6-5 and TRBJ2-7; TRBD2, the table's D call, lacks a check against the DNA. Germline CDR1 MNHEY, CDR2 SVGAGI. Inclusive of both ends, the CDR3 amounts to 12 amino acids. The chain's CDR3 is CASSFAPGTPQV.

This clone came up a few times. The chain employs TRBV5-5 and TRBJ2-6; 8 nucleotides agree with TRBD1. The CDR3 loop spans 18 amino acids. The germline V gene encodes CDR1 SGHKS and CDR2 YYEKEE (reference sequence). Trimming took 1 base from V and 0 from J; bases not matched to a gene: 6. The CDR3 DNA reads TGTGCCAGCAGCTTGAACAGGGGGGATTTCTCTGGGGCCAACGTCCTGACTTTC. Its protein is CASSLNRGDFSGANVLTF. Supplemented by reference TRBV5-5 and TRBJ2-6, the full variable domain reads DAGVTQSPTHLIKTRGQQVTLRCSPISGHKSVSWYQQVLGQGPQFIFQYYEKEERGRGNFPDRFSARQFPNYSSELNVNALLLGDSALYLCASSLNRGDFSGANVLTFGAGSRLTVL.